A selection of T cell receptor beta chains follows, all from one sample in a study of T cells after somatic rescue of genetic block. The assay was immunoSEQ multiplex PCR, and TCRdb's table has in-frame clones only and misses some. The sample contains roughly 120,000 clones, 85% to 95% of which appear only once. Sequences were obtained from peripheral blood mononuclear cells (PBMCs). Source of these receptors: a woman between 18 and 29 years old. The CDR3 runs from the conserved cysteine through the conserved F or W. Each record gives: D gene, V gene, clone size, J gene, CDR3 protein, CDR3 DNA. The D gene is left open where the match is weak. The size field is filled for only some rows; it gives once, few, many or a size class.

.	TRBV4-2	.	TRBJ1-1	CASSQVSGSDTEAFF	TGTGCCAGCAGCCAAGTGTCCGGGAGTGACACTGAAGCTTTCTTT
.	TRBV4-1	.	TRBJ1-2	CASSQDKWAGVGDYGYTF	TGCGCCAGCAGCCAAGACAAGTGGGCTGGTGTTGGAGACTATGGCTACACCTTC
TRBD2	TRBV6-5	.	TRBJ2-5	CASSYSSSGGQETQYF	TGTGCCAGCAGTTACTCGAGTAGCGGGGGACAAGAGACCCAGTACTTC
.	TRBV2	.	TRBJ2-7	CASSEAPGLLYEQYF	TGTGCCAGCAGTGAAGCGCCGGGACTTCTCTACGAGCAGTACTTC
.	TRBV5-1	.	TRBJ2-3	CASKRDPGPLGTDTQYF	TGCGCCAGCAAAAGGGATCCGGGCCCCTTAGGCACAGATACGCAGTATTTT
TRBD1	TRBV5-5	.	TRBJ1-2	CASSSGTDYGYTF	TGTGCCAGCAGCTCCGGGACAGACTATGGCTACACCTTC
.	TRBV30	.	TRBJ1-1	CAWSVVGGGRSRGTEAFF	TGTGCCTGGAGTGTAGTTGGTGGAGGTAGGAGTAGAGGCACTGAAGCTTTCTTT
TRBD1	TRBV11-2	.	TRBJ2-3	CASSLGGGGPGDTQYF	TGTGCCAGCAGCTTAGGAGGGGGCGGGCCGGGGGATACGCAGTATTTT
.	TRBV7-9	.	TRBJ2-7	CASSPSALETYEQYF	TGTGCCAGCAGCCCCAGCGCACTCGAAACCTACGAGCAGTACTTC
TRBD1	TRBV5-1	.	TRBJ1-1	CASSPGGTANTEAFF	TGCGCCAGCAGCCCGGGGGGGACAGCGAACACTGAAGCTTTCTTT
.	TRBV7-9	.	TRBJ2-1	CASSYGGIHGEQFF	TGTGCCAGCAGCTACGGGGGAATTCACGGTGAGCAGTTCTTC
.	TRBV7-9	.	TRBJ2-3	CASSWDQGDTQYF	TGTGCCAGCAGCTGGGACCAGGGGGATACGCAGTATTTT
.	TRBV11-2	.	TRBJ2-7	CASSLAHTQASLEQYF	TGTGCCAGCAGCTTAGCGCACACCCAGGCCTCTCTCGAGCAGTACTTC
TRBD2	TRBV4-3	.	TRBJ2-7	CASSQEAGLAGGPHIYEQYF	TGCGCCAGCAGCCAAGAAGCGGGACTAGCGGGGGGACCTCATATCTACGAGCAGTACTTC
.	TRBV6-1	.	TRBJ1-2	CASSELREIVGGYTF	TGTGCCAGCAGTGAACTCCGGGAGATTGTTGGTGGCTACACCTTC
TRBD1	TRBV6-1	.	TRBJ2-1	CASTPTGGTVNEQFF	TGTGCCAGCACCCCGACAGGGGGCACAGTCAATGAGCAGTTCTTC
TRBD1	TRBV5-6	.	TRBJ2-1	CASSPPYRGMDEQFF	TGTGCCAGCAGCCCCCCTTACAGGGGCATGGATGAGCAGTTCTTC
.	TRBV5-1	.	TRBJ2-1	CASGTTYPYNEQFF	TGCGCCAGCGGGACCACCTACCCCTACAATGAGCAGTTCTTC
.	TRBV18	.	TRBJ1-1	CASSPGPSGDTEAFF	TGTGCCAGCTCACCCGGTCCCTCAGGGGACACTGAAGCTTTCTTT
.	TRBV18	.	TRBJ2-7	CASSPTAGTLYEQYF	TGTGCCAGCTCACCAACCGCCGGGACCCTCTACGAGCAGTACTTC
TRBD1	TRBV27	.	TRBJ1-3	CAGSPTGAWGNTIYF	TGTGCCGGCAGTCCTACAGGGGCATGGGGAAACACCATATATTTT
.	TRBV7-3	.	TRBJ2-2	CASSPREDGELFF	TGTGCCAGCAGCCCCAGGGAGGACGGGGAGCTGTTTTTT
.	TRBV7-9	.	TRBJ1-6	CASSFGRNNSPLHF	TGTGCCAGCAGCTTCGGACGGAATAATTCACCCCTCCACTTT
.	TRBV4-3	.	TRBJ1-2	CASSQVWVGDGYTF	TGCGCCAGCAGCCAAGTATGGGTGGGGGATGGCTACACCTTC
TRBD1	TRBV5-1	.	TRBJ2-1	CASSTVPDRGGYNEQFF	TGCGCCAGCAGCACCGTCCCGGACAGGGGAGGTTACAATGAGCAGTTCTTC
TRBD1	TRBV18	.	TRBJ2-5	CASSPKTGQETQYF	TGTGCCAGCTCCCCGAAGACAGGGCAAGAGACCCAGTACTTC
TRBD1	TRBV2	.	TRBJ2-7	CASSEVGQGYEQYF	TGTGCCAGCAGTGAAGTCGGACAGGGGTACGAGCAGTACTTC
TRBD2	TRBV19	.	TRBJ2-5	CASSWAAAGEQETQYF	TGTGCCAGTAGTTGGGCAGCAGCGGGGGAACAAGAGACCCAGTACTTC
.	TRBV29-1	.	TRBJ1-1	CSGRKSTEAFF	TGCAGCGGACGAAAGAGCACTGAAGCTTTCTTT
.	TRBV28	.	TRBJ1-5	CASSLEISNQPQHF	TGTGCCAGCAGTTTAGAAATAAGCAATCAGCCCCAGCATTTT
.	TRBV9	once	TRBJ2-1	CASSVVGGLEQFF	TGTGCCAGCAGCGTAGTTGGGGGGCTTGAGCAGTTCTTC
TRBD1	TRBV19	.	TRBJ1-1	CASNRGRNTEAFF	TGTGCCAGTAATAGGGGGCGAAACACTGAAGCTTTCTTT
.	TRBV9	.	TRBJ2-2	CASTRGAGSDGELFF	TGTGCCAGCACCAGAGGGGCAGGGAGTGACGGGGAGCTGTTTTTT
.	TRBV19	few	TRBJ1-1	CASISGGTEAFF	TGTGCCAGTATTTCTGGGGGAACTGAAGCTTTCTTT
TRBD1	TRBV5-8	few	TRBJ2-3	CASSSRTGADTQYF	TGTGCCAGCAGCTCCCGGACAGGGGCAGATACGCAGTATTTT
TRBD1	TRBV5-1	.	TRBJ2-1	CASGQGIDNEQFF	TGCGCCAGCGGACAGGGGATCGACAATGAGCAGTTCTTC
.	TRBV9	.	TRBJ1-3	CASSVEGSGNTIYF	TGTGCCAGCAGCGTAGAGGGTAGTGGAAACACCATATATTTT
TRBD1	TRBV10-3	.	TRBJ2-5	CAISSGQVQETQYF	TGTGCCATCAGCTCCGGACAGGTACAAGAGACCCAGTACTTC
TRBD2	TRBV30	.	TRBJ2-4	CAWSVPGLAGAVLAKNIQYF	TGTGCCTGGAGTGTACCCGGACTAGCGGGGGCCGTACTAGCCAAAAACATTCAGTACTTC
.	TRBV7-9	.	TRBJ2-2	CASSLRTGELFF	TGTGCCAGCAGCTTGAGGACCGGGGAGCTGTTTTTT
.	TRBV7-2	.	TRBJ2-7	CASSTRQTVSYEQYF	TGTGCCAGCAGCACTCGACAGACGGTCTCCTACGAGCAGTACTTC
TRBD1	TRBV5-4	.	TRBJ2-2	CASSPDRAGGELFF	TGTGCCAGCAGCCCGGACAGGGCCGGCGGGGAGCTGTTTTTT
.	TRBV7-3	.	TRBJ2-2	CASSSGARGGELFF	TGTGCCAGCAGTTCCGGGGCCCGGGGCGGGGAGCTGTTTTTT
.	TRBV7-2	.	TRBJ1-5	CASSLGGGAGNQPQHF	TGTGCCAGCAGCTTAGGCGGGGGGGCTGGAAATCAGCCCCAGCATTTT
.	TRBV7-2	.	TRBJ1-2	CASSLPGGVGYGYTF	TGTGCCAGCAGCCTCCCCGGGGGGGTAGGGTATGGCTACACCTTC
.	TRBV5-1	.	TRBJ1-2	CASSPQGTTYGYTF	TGCGCCAGCAGCCCCCAGGGGACGACATATGGCTACACCTTC
.	TRBV28	.	TRBJ1-2	CASKSTQSFYGYTF	TGTGCCAGCAAAAGCACGCAGTCCTTTTATGGCTACACCTTC
.	TRBV28	.	TRBJ1-1	CASSSSRILNTEAFF	TGTGCCAGCAGTTCCTCCCGGATCCTGAACACTGAAGCTTTCTTT
.	TRBV21-1	.	TRBJ1-2	CASSMGDRGQDGYTF	TGTGCCAGCAGCATGGGGGACAGGGGGCAGGATGGCTACACCTTC
TRBD1	TRBV28	.	TRBJ1-5	CASSSGTGGSQPQHF	TGTGCCAGCAGTTCCGGGACAGGGGGCAGTCAGCCCCAGCATTTT
TRBD1	TRBV7-3	.	TRBJ1-5	CASSSYLDRERDQPQHF	TGTGCCAGCAGCTCCTACCTGGACAGGGAGCGGGATCAGCCCCAGCATTTT
.	TRBV18	.	TRBJ2-3	CASSPSLTDTQYF	TGTGCCAGCTCACCGAGTCTCACGGATACGCAGTATTTT
.	TRBV30	once	TRBJ1-5	CAWTTGNQPQHF	TGTGCCTGGACTACAGGGAATCAGCCCCAGCATTTT
TRBD2	TRBV30	.	TRBJ2-3	CAWSVGEGGDTQYF	TGTGCCTGGAGCGTGGGGGAGGGCGGAGATACGCAGTATTTT
.	TRBV19	many	TRBJ1-4	CASSSSRDGNEKLFF	TGTGCCAGTAGTTCGTCCCGGGACGGGAATGAAAAACTGTTTTTT